The rows below give T cell receptor beta chains drawn from one sample of a study of Tregs in tolerant kidney transplant recipients. Libraries were prepared by immunoSEQ multiplex PCR; TCRdb keeps only in-frame clonotypes and omits some of them. The sample consists of more than 70,000 clones, 91% of them appearing once. This material consisted of CD4+ T cells from blood (PBMCs), taken 24 months after the transplant. These receptors all come from a human patient who received a combined kidney and bone marrow transplant. Some T cells may be supplied by the graft donor. Each CDR3 is given with its conserved first and last residue. The order of the fields is V gene, J gene, clone size, D gene, CDR3 DNA, CDR3 protein. The D gene is left open where the match is weak. A clone size is listed for some rows: how often the clone was seen (once, few, many), or a class if it is expanded.

v_call: TRBV10-3
j_call: TRBJ2-7
clone_size: NA
d_call: NA
cdr3_nt: TGTGCCATCAGTGACCCATCGAGAGTAGGAAGGGGAAGCTACGAGCAGTACTTC
cdr3_aa: CAISDPSRVGRGSYEQYF

v_call: TRBV5-1
j_call: TRBJ2-3
clone_size: NA
d_call: TRBD2
cdr3_nt: TGCGCCAGCAGCTTGGCTAGCGGGTCCGGCACAGATACGCAGTATTTT
cdr3_aa: CASSLASGSGTDTQYF

v_call: TRBV7-6
j_call: TRBJ2-1
clone_size: NA
d_call: NA
cdr3_nt: TGTGCCAGCAGCTCCCCCCGGAGGGAGCAGTTCTTC
cdr3_aa: CASSSPRREQFF

v_call: TRBV19
j_call: TRBJ2-2
clone_size: few
d_call: NA
cdr3_nt: TGTGCCAGTACCACAAGGAACACCGGGGAGCTGTTTTTT
cdr3_aa: CASTTRNTGELFF

v_call: TRBV7-2
j_call: TRBJ1-4
clone_size: NA
d_call: TRBD1
cdr3_nt: TGTGCCAGCAGCTTAGGACGGGGACAGAAGCGCACTAATGAAAAACTGTTTTTT
cdr3_aa: CASSLGRGQKRTNEKLFF

v_call: TRBV19
j_call: TRBJ1-5
clone_size: NA
d_call: NA
cdr3_nt: TGTGCCAGTAGTTGGGAGGGTCAGCCCCAGCATTTT
cdr3_aa: CASSWEGQPQHF

v_call: TRBV9
j_call: TRBJ2-3
clone_size: NA
d_call: NA
cdr3_nt: TGTGCCAGCAGCGTAGCTATAGAGGATACGCAGTATTTT
cdr3_aa: CASSVAIEDTQYF

v_call: TRBV15
j_call: TRBJ1-1
clone_size: NA
d_call: NA
cdr3_nt: TGTGCCACCAGCAGAGCGATACAGGCGTTGGCTTTCTTT
cdr3_aa: CATSRAIQALAFF

v_call: TRBV6-4
j_call: TRBJ1-1
clone_size: NA
d_call: NA
cdr3_nt: TGTGCCAGCTCCGTGGAGTATATGGACACTGAAGCTTTCTTT
cdr3_aa: CASSVEYMDTEAFF

v_call: TRBV7-9
j_call: TRBJ2-5
clone_size: NA
d_call: TRBD1
cdr3_nt: TGTGCCAGCAGCTTATATCGGTTCGGGACAGCTCTCCAAGAGACCCAGTACTTC
cdr3_aa: CASSLYRFGTALQETQYF

v_call: TRBV2
j_call: TRBJ1-2
clone_size: NA
d_call: NA
cdr3_nt: TGTGCCAGCAGTGAAGCGCTCCTACACTATGGCTACACCTTC
cdr3_aa: CASSEALLHYGYTF

v_call: TRBV30
j_call: TRBJ2-1
clone_size: once
d_call: NA
cdr3_nt: TGTGCCTGGAATGAGAACAGGGACTACAATGAGCAGTTCTTC
cdr3_aa: CAWNENRDYNEQFF

v_call: TRBV28
j_call: TRBJ1-1
clone_size: NA
d_call: NA
cdr3_nt: TGTGCCAGCTCTTTTTCGGGTTTGGACACTGAAGCTTTCTTT
cdr3_aa: CASSFSGLDTEAFF

v_call: TRBV9
j_call: TRBJ2-1
clone_size: NA
d_call: TRBD2
cdr3_nt: TGTGCCAGCAGCGAGAGGGAGGGCTCCTACAATGAGCAGTTCTTC
cdr3_aa: CASSEREGSYNEQFF

v_call: TRBV4-1
j_call: TRBJ2-4
clone_size: few
d_call: NA
cdr3_nt: TGCGCCAGCAGTAACAGGATGGGGCTAGCCAAAAACATTCAGTACTTC
cdr3_aa: CASSNRMGLAKNIQYF

v_call: TRBV5-4
j_call: TRBJ2-5
clone_size: NA
d_call: NA
cdr3_nt: TGTGCCAGCAGCATGGACGGGGAGACCCAGTACTTC
cdr3_aa: CASSMDGETQYF

v_call: TRBV18
j_call: TRBJ2-2
clone_size: NA
d_call: TRBD1
cdr3_nt: TGTGCCAGCTCACCACCGAGGGCAGGGGGAAGTACCGGGGAGCTGTTTTTT
cdr3_aa: CASSPPRAGGSTGELFF

v_call: TRBV11-2
j_call: TRBJ2-7
clone_size: NA
d_call: NA
cdr3_nt: TGTGCCAGCAGCGGTACAGGGTTAACCTACGAGCAGTACTTC
cdr3_aa: CASSGTGLTYEQYF

v_call: TRBV11-3
j_call: TRBJ2-1
clone_size: NA
d_call: TRBD1
cdr3_nt: TGTGCCAGCAGCCTATCACCGTACAGGGGGGTGCATGAGCAGTTCTTC
cdr3_aa: CASSLSPYRGVHEQFF

v_call: TRBV27
j_call: TRBJ2-2
clone_size: NA
d_call: NA
cdr3_nt: TGTGCCAGCAGTTTCTCCACACCGACAGGCTACAAGACTCCCGGGGAGCTGTTTTTT
cdr3_aa: CASSFSTPTGYKTPGELFF

v_call: TRBV19
j_call: TRBJ2-7
clone_size: NA
d_call: TRBD1
cdr3_nt: TGTGCCAGTATGAGGACAGGGTCCTACGAGCAGTACTTC
cdr3_aa: CASMRTGSYEQYF

v_call: TRBV19
j_call: TRBJ1-6
clone_size: NA
d_call: TRBD1
cdr3_nt: TGTGCCAGTAGTATCACAGGGGCGAATTCACCCCTCCACTTT
cdr3_aa: CASSITGANSPLHF

v_call: TRBV7-3
j_call: TRBJ1-1
clone_size: NA
d_call: NA
cdr3_nt: TGTGCCAGCAGCTACCAGGGGTTGAACACTGAAGCTTTCTTT
cdr3_aa: CASSYQGLNTEAFF

v_call: TRBV7-9
j_call: TRBJ2-3
clone_size: NA
d_call: TRBD2
cdr3_nt: TGTGCCAGCAGCTTGCGGGGGGGCCTCACAGATACGCAGTATTTT
cdr3_aa: CASSLRGGLTDTQYF

v_call: TRBV28
j_call: TRBJ1-2
clone_size: NA
d_call: NA
cdr3_nt: TGTGCCAGCAGCCCAAGGGGCTATGGCTACACCTTC
cdr3_aa: CASSPRGYGYTF